Listed below are T cell receptor beta chains from one sample, sequenced in a study of blood T cell repertoires in COVID-19. Generated by immunoSEQ multiplex PCR, the TCRdb table keeps only in-frame clones and is missing some. The top ten clones hold roughly 4% of a sample with about 480,000 clones, roughly 90% of them seen once. Sequencing used peripheral blood. Receptors originate from a woman in her twenties or thirties with acute or convalescent COVID-19. CDR3s include the opening cysteine and the closing phenylalanine or tryptophan. The D gene is left open where the match is weak. A clone size is listed for some rows: how often the clone was seen (once, few, many), or a class if it is expanded.

V gene,D gene,clone size,J gene,CDR3 protein,CDR3 DNA
TRBV27,TRBD1,-,TRBJ1-6,CASRQGRYNSPLHF,TGTGCCAGCCGACAGGGACGGTATAATTCACCCCTCCACTTT
TRBV27,-,-,TRBJ2-7,CASSLRRSYEQYF,TGTGCCAGCAGTTTAAGAAGGAGCTACGAGCAGTACTTC
TRBV7-6,-,-,TRBJ2-1,CASSLVTVYYGATKDNEQFF,TGTGCCAGCAGCTTAGTTACTGTCTATTATGGGGCTACGAAAGACAATGAGCAGTTCTTC
TRBV7-3,-,-,TRBJ2-3,CASSLKWGVELFTDTQYF,TGTGCCAGCAGCTTAAAGTGGGGGGTGGAACTTTTCACAGATACGCAGTATTTT
TRBV28,-,-,TRBJ2-2,CASSLDTYTGELFF,TGTGCCAGCAGTCTTGACACATACACCGGGGAGCTGTTTTTT
TRBV6-5,TRBD1,once,TRBJ1-3,CASSRTGGGNTIYF,TGTGCCAGCAGCAGGACAGGGGGAGGAAACACCATATATTTT
TRBV27,-,-,TRBJ1-5,CASSDQGNQPQHF,TGTGCCAGCAGTGATCAGGGGAATCAGCCCCAGCATTTT
TRBV7-2,-,-,TRBJ2-3,CASSLARPPGVDTQYF,TGTGCCAGCAGCTTAGCTAGGCCCCCCGGGGTAGATACGCAGTATTTT
TRBV5-1,TRBD2,-,TRBJ2-7,CASSLAGRTYEQYF,TGCGCCAGCAGCTTAGCGGGGAGGACCTACGAGCAGTACTTC
TRBV7-9,TRBD1,once,TRBJ1-4,CANSLQRARGHEKLFF,TGTGCCAACAGCTTACAGCGGGCCAGGGGGCATGAAAAACTGTTTTTT
TRBV5-4,TRBD1,-,TRBJ1-4,CASSLDPGTVSEKLFF,TGTGCCAGCAGCTTGGACCCCGGGACAGTCAGTGAAAAACTGTTTTTT
TRBV5-3,-,-,TRBJ1-5,CARSPGKGRLDNQPQHF,TGTGCCAGAAGCCCGGGGAAGGGAAGATTGGACAATCAGCCCCAGCATTTT
TRBV6-1,-,-,TRBJ1-6,CASSDPVGRQYNSPLHF,TGTGCCAGCAGTGATCCTGTAGGGCGACAGTATAATTCACCCCTCCACTTT
TRBV18,-,-,TRBJ1-1,CASSYRQTTEAFF,TGTGCCAGCTCATACCGACAGACCACTGAAGCTTTCTTT
TRBV5-1,-,-,TRBJ1-4,CASSLGQATNEKLFF,TGCGCCAGCAGCTTGGGGCAGGCAACTAATGAAAAACTGTTTTTT
TRBV5-5,TRBD1,-,TRBJ2-7,CASSSGQPSYEQYF,TGTGCCAGCAGCTCGGGACAGCCATCCTACGAGCAGTACTTC
TRBV6-5,TRBD1,once,TRBJ2-1,CASSYSGTDYNEQFF,TGTGCCAGCAGTTACTCTGGGACAGACTACAATGAGCAGTTCTTC
TRBV18,TRBD1,-,TRBJ2-1,CASSPGQPNEQFF,TGTGCCAGCTCACCGGGACAGCCCAATGAGCAGTTCTTC
TRBV25-1,TRBD1,-,TRBJ1-4,CASSEYGRGLVHEKLFF,TGTGCCAGCAGTGAATACGGCAGGGGGTTGGTTCATGAAAAACTGTTTTTT
TRBV5-1,TRBD1,many,TRBJ1-6,CASSLETGRSSPLHF,TGCGCCAGCAGCTTGGAGACAGGGAGAAGCTCACCCCTCCACTTT
TRBV23-1,-,-,TRBJ1-5,CASSPMKGSCQPQHF,TGCGCCAGCAGCCCGATGAAGGGGTCGTGTCAGCCCCAGCATTTT
TRBV5-1,-,-,TRBJ2-3,CASSLTRGDTQYF,TGCGCCAGCAGCCTGACCCGGGGAGATACGCAGTATTTT